This entry describes one T cell receptor beta chain. Its antigen is unidentified. Germline CDR1 is MNHNS and CDR2 is SASEGT. With 6 bases clipped from V and 6 bases from J, the junction kept 9 bases outside the gene matches. The CDR3 contains 14 residues. The record originates from a study of CD8+ T cells in alopecia areata. On the study more broadly: Patients took tofacitinib for 6 to 18 months, followed by 6 drug-free months. Among treated patients, severity was scored by affected scalp area percentage. The study's findings and limits: Scalp specimens additionally yield sequences from normal skin's resident alphabeta T cells.

After isolation, RNA underwent reverse transcription to generate cDNA as the sequencing template. Here immunoSEQ multiplex PCR was the method, and the copy in TCRdb shows in-frame clones only, minus some. The sample lists approximately 210,000 clones, approximately 70% occurring once. The sample's treatment: oral pan-JAK inhibitor, 5-10 mg twice daily. Both peripheral blood and punch biopsies of lesional scalp skin were obtained from patients who had alopecia areata. Sequences were derived from CD4+ T cells sorted from blood, sampled at approximately week 42, from a patient treated with tofacitinib. The origin of this receptor is a human donor with alopecia areata. The rearrangement joins TRBV6-1 to TRBJ1-2; 8 nucleotides align to TRBD1. The CDR3 spells CASRPGQATNGYTF. CDR3 DNA: TGTGCCAGCAGGCCGGGACAGGCTACCAATGGCTACACCTTC.